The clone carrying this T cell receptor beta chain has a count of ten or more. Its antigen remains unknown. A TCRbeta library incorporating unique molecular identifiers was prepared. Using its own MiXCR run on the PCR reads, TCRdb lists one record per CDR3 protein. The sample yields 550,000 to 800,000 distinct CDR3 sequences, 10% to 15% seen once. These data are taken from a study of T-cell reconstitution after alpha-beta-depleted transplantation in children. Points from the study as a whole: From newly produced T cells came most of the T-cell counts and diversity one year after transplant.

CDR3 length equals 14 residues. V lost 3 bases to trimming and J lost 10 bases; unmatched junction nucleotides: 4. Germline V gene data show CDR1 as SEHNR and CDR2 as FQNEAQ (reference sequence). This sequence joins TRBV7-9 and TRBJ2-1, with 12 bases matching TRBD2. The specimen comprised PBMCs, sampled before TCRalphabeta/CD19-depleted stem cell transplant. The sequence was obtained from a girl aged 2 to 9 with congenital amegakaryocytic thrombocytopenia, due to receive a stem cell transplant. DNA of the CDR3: TGTGCCAGCAGCTTGATAGGACTAGCGGGAGAGCAGTTCTTC. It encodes CASSLIGLAGEQFF. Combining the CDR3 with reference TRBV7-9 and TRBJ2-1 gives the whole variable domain DTGVSQNPRHKITKRGQNVTFRCDPISEHNRLYWYRQTLGQGPEFLTYFQNEAQLEKSRLLSDRFSAERPKGSFSTLEIQRTEQGDSAMYLCASSLIGLAGEQFFGPGTRLTVL.